The entry below describes one TCR beta chain. This receptor's antigen is unknown. The record has no base qualities; no much larger clone is one base away. The V and J ends are trimmed by 6 bases and 7 bases, leaving 18 bases between them. The germline V gene encodes CDR1 SGHRS and CDR2 YFSETQ. The CDR3 covers 14 residues, taking in both the cysteine and the phenylalanine. CDR3 DNA only is kept here, 42 bases in frame from base 1. This specimen comes from a study of blood T cell repertoires in COVID-19 (TCRdb year 2020). Some background on the complete study: Collaborator samples came from the United States, Italy and Spain and covered acute and convalescent phases of COVID-19. Subjects who had been exposed to COVID-19, were actively infected with it, or had recovered from it provided the deeply sampled blood TCRbeta repertoires that made up the dataset. The samples were drawn from two sources: the first 160 participants of the ongoing ImmuneRACE study, and approximately 1,300 subjects contributed by 6 global collaborators. The prospective study material was composed of cDNA or gDNA derived from T cells, B-cell-depleted T cells, or PBMCs. The repertoires were released in a freely available public database meant as a resource for research on the immune response to SARS-CoV-2. Where available, HLA class I and class II types were taken from metadata supplied by the sample provider and were not determined by assay-based typing. Nearly every sample came with metadata listing a de-identified subject ID, COVID-19 status, age in years and sex.

The immunoSEQ Assay, a bias-controlled multiplex PCR, was used to amplify TCRbeta CDR3 regions from genomic DNA. The original pipeline was this. The number of nucleated cells in each sample was estimated from the amplification of reference gene primers within the assay. To quantify the absolute abundance of each unique TCRbeta CDR3 rearrangement, sequence reads were collapsed and filtered. For each sample, productive Simpson clonality was calculated as the square root of Simpson's diversity index across productive rearrangements. TCRdb retrieved this table from immuneACCESS and kept in-frame rearrangements only. Not all clones are present; in checked studies, unresolved V genes account for under half, and no reason is known for the remainder. Clone size and the V and J calls come from that table; the DNA yielded D and trimming. Here the sample has 170,000 or so clones; more than 70% occur a single time. Of the sample, 5.5% to 7% is held by the ten largest clones.

Each collaborating institution followed its own protocols to collect whole blood in K2EDTA tubes. For TCRbeta analysis, collaborators shipped samples in one of three forms: frozen whole blood, isolated PBMCs, or DNA extracted from either of those sample types. What the research found in general, with its limitations: Clinical and demographic metadata were provided uncurated, with the amount varying by source and participant.

Sequenced: peripheral blood. The sequence derives from a man aged 45-65 years with active or convalescent COVID-19. The rearrangement joined TRBV5-1 to TRBJ2-3; perhaps TRBD1 is the D gene, with 6 bases matching. The nucleotides read TGCGCCAGCACCGACGGCCTGGGGGCCCATACGCAGTATTTT. Its translation is CASTDGLGAHTQYF.